This T cell receptor beta chain was profiled in a study of blood T cell repertoires in COVID-19 (dated by TCRdb to 2020 to 2021). Concerning the study at large: Collaborator samples came from the United States, Italy and Spain and covered acute and convalescent phases of COVID-19. The prospective study material was composed of cDNA or gDNA derived from T cells, B-cell-depleted T cells, or PBMCs. Deeply sampled blood TCRbeta repertoires from subjects exposed to, actively infected with, or recovered from COVID-19 were included in the dataset. The repertoires were released in a freely available public database meant as a resource for research on the immune response to SARS-CoV-2. The samples were drawn from the first 160 participants of the ongoing ImmuneRACE study and from 1,254 subjects provided by 6 global collaborators. Sample metadata almost always included a de-identified subject ID, COVID-19 status, age in years and sex. HLA class I and class II types, where available, came from metadata supplied by the sample provider rather than from assay-based typing. What the study reported, not specific to this receptor: The quantity of clinical and demographic metadata differed by source and by participant and was supplied without curation.

Enrolling through a virtual design, the prospective study's participants ranged in age from roughly 18 to 95 years and lived across approximately 25 United States geographic areas. In the prospective study, participants were assigned to cohorts based on the clinical history participants reported in a screening survey and a study questionnaire. Exposed participants had been in contact, within 2 weeks of entering the study, with a person who had a PCR-confirmed or clinician-diagnosed case of COVID-19. In the prospective study, mobile phlebotomists collected whole blood, serum and a nasopharyngeal or oropharyngeal swab from each participant. Additional blood draws and questionnaires over an approximately two-month period could optionally be provided by prospective study participants. Before DNA extraction, blood samples from the prospective study were shipped at room temperature or frozen. As for this clone: No antigen is known for it. The input lacks base qualities; no much larger clone sits a single base away.

TCRbeta CDR3 regions were amplified from genomic DNA by means of the immunoSEQ Assay, a bias-controlled multiplex PCR. Per the original workflow: The number of nucleated cells in each sample was estimated from the amplification of reference gene primers within the assay. To quantify the absolute abundance of each unique TCRbeta CDR3 rearrangement, sequence reads were collapsed and filtered. For each sample, productive Simpson clonality was calculated as the square root of Simpson's diversity index over productive rearrangements. Imported from immuneACCESS, the table was reduced by TCRdb to in-frame sequences with V and J called. These copies leave out some clones; in studies compared against another copy, an unresolved V gene accounts for under half, and the cause of the remainder is not known. That table gives V, J and clone size, and the DNA gave D and trimming. This sample lists hundreds of thousands of clones; around 85% were detected once. Over 1.5% of the sample lies in the top ten.

The sequencing input was PBMCs or T cells enriched from blood (not recorded which). This sequence was found in a woman aged 25 to 39 who had been exposed to COVID-19.

The CDR3 is CASSPTSATDTQYF. Read as DNA, the sequence is TGTGCCAGCAGCCCTACTAGCGCAACAGATACGCAGTATTTT. The chain is encoded by TRBV6-4 joined to TRBJ2-3, with 7 middle bases fitting TRBD2. CDR1 and CDR2, per the germline V gene, are MRHNA and SNTAGT. The CDR3 sequence holds 14 residues, the cysteine and phenylalanine included. Only the CDR3 DNA stays, 42 bases, in frame from base 1. Here V drops 6 bases and J drops 3 bases, and the junction holds 6 bases not matched to any gene.